Each of the 6 T cell receptor beta chains below was sequenced from the same sample in a study of Graves' ophthalmopathy and Graves' hyperthyroidism. CDR3 regions of TCR beta were amplified from RNA transcripts. RT-PCR with HTBI primers came first, then second-round multiplex PCR. TCRdb passed the multiplex PCR reads through MiXCR, listing each CDR3 protein once. The sample lists about 500,000 distinct CDR3 sequences, approximately 15% seen once, with more than 8.5% in the top ten. Sequenced: blood. These receptors were collected from a woman in her 30s with Graves' ophthalmopathy.

The V gene is TRBV5-1, the J gene TRBJ1-1; D gene uncertain. Germline V lookup: CDR1 SGHRS, CDR2 YFSETQ. The V gene lost 0 bases and the J gene lost 7 bases, with 10 bases spanning the gap. The CDR3 has 13 amino acids. This CDR3 is CASSLGQPFEAFF. Written as DNA, the CDR3 is TGCGCCAGCAGCTTGGGACAACCTTTTGAAGCTTTCTTT.

This clonotype was counted only a few times. The chain has TRBV4-1 and TRBJ2-2; TRBD2 is a possible D gene (5 bases). CDR3 size: 14 residues. V lost 3 bases to trimming and J lost 7 bases, with 12 bases between them. Per the germline V gene, CDR1 is MGHRA and CDR2 is YSYEKL. DNA for the CDR3: TGCGCCAGCAGCCAGAGGGAAGAAGACGGGGAGCTGTTTTTT. It is translated as CASSQREEDGELFF.

Ten or more counts support this clonotype. The chain uses TRBV14 and TRBJ2-7, with D hard to call. The CDR3 runs to 16 residues. With 4 bases removed from V and 0 bases from J, the gap between germline ends came to 16 bases. Germline assignment: CDR1 SGHDN and CDR2 FVKESK. CDR3 region: CASSPLLGSNSYEQYF. CDR3 nucleotides: TGTGCCAGCAGCCCACTTCTAGGGTCTAACTCCTACGAGCAGTACTTC.

This clonotype was counted ten times or more. The chain couples TRBV6-2 or TRBV6-3 to TRBJ2-5; TRBD2 agrees at 13 bases. The CDR3 runs to 19 residues. Trimming removed 0 bases from V and 6 bases from J; junction bases left unmatched: 13. The germline CDR1 and CDR2 sequences are MNHEY and SVGEGT. The CDR3 DNA reads TGTGCCAGCAGTTACTCGAGTAGACTAGCGGGGGGTCCCGCGAAGACCCAGTACTTC. As protein: CASSYSSRLAGGPAKTQYF.

This clonotype was counted between two and nine times. The chain's CDR3 is CASSLQTGADTEAFF. In DNA form, the CDR3 reads TGTGCCAGCTCACTACAAACAGGGGCGGACACTGAAGCTTTCTTT. The chain links TRBV18 to TRBJ1-1; 7 bases are a match to TRBD1. Germline trimming cut 4 bases from V and 3 bases from J; bases unmatched to any gene: 8. This CDR3 contains 15 residues. CDR1 and CDR2 from the germline V gene are KGHSH and LQKENI. The complete variable domain, with remaining parts taken from reference TRBV18 and TRBJ1-1, reads NAGVMQNPRHLVRRRGQEARLRCSPMKGHSHVYWYRQLPEEGLKFMVYLQKENIIDESGMPKERFSAEFPKEGPSILRIQQVVRGDSAAYFCASSLQTGADTEAFFGQGTRLTVV.

Ten or more counts support this clonotype. The V call is TRBV5-1, the J call TRBJ1-2; maybe TRBD1 (5 bases). Germline CDR1 and CDR2: SGHRS and YFSETQ. Trimming took 1 base from V and 7 from J, leaving 11 bases between them. This CDR3 is 13 amino acids long. Here the CDR3 DNA reads TGCGCCAGCAGCTTGATGCAGGGTCCTGGCTACACCTTC. It translates to CASSLMQGPGYTF.